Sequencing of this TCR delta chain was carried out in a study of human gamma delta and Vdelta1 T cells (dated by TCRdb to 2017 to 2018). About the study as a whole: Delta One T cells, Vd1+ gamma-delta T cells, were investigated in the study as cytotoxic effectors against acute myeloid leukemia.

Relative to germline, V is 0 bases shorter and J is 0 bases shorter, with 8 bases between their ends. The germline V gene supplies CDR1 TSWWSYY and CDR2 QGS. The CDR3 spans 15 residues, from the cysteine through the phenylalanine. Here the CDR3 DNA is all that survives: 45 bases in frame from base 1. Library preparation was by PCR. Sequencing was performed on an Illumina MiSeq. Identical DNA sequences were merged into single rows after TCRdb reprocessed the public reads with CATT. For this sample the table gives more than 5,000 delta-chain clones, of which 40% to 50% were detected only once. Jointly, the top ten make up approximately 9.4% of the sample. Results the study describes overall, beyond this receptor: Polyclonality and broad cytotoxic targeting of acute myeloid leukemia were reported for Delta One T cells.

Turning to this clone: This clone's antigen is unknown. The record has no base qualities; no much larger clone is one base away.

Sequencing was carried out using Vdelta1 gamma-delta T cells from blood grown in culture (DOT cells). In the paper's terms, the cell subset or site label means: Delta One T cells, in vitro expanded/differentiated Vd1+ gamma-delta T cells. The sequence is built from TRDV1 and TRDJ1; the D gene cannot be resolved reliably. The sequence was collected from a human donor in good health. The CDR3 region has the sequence CALGELGHDTDKLIF. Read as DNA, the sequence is TGTGCTCTTGGGGAACTAGGCCACGACACCGATAAACTCATCTTT.